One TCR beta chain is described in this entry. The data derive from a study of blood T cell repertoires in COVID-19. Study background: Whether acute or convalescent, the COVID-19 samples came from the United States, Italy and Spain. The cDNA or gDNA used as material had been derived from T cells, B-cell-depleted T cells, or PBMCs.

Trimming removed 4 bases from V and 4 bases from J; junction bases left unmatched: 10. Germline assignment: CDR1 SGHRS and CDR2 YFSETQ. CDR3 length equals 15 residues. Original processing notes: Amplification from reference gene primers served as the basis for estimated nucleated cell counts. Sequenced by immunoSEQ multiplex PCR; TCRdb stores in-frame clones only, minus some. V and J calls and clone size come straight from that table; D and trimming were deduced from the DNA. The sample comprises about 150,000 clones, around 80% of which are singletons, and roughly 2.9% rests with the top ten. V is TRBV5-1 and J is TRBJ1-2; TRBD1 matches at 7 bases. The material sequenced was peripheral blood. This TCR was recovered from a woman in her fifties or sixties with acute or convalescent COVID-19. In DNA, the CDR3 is TGCGCCAGCAGCCCCCGGACAGGTCCCTCCTATGGCTACACCTTC. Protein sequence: CASSPRTGPSYGYTF.